This T cell receptor beta chain was obtained from a study of T cell responses to AZD1222 COVID-19 vaccine (dated by TCRdb to the early 2020s). With respect to the entire study: AZD1222 recipients with second doses at about 4 weeks or about 12 weeks were pooled, because spike-specific TCR depth and breadth did not differ between schedules. Enrollment into the trials was organized by age into subgroups of 18-55, 56-69 and 70-plus years, and those subgroups contained roughly 140, 27 and 60 TCR-sequenced participants, respectively. TCR sequencing covered some 250 trial participants: 200 to 210 given two doses of AZD1222 and around 26 given two doses of MenACWY control vaccine.

What the research found in general, with its limitations: After two AZD1222 doses, spike-specific TCR breadth and depth were significantly higher than at day 0 and than in MenACWY recipients. In the small 56-69-year group, the increase in depth fell short of significance, most likely because of low power. Participants were mostly white British and included more females than males, and it was suggested by the authors that clonal diversity may have been underestimated. Vaccine-associated CD4 TCRs spanned the whole spike protein, with dominant responses in regions 160-218 and 743-854. Conclusions about previously exposed vaccinees are limited, since just a handful of AZD1222 recipients were seropositive for SARS-CoV-2 at baseline. No day 14 peak-response samples were available, so repertoires were characterized only after the peak T cell response. Reportedly, almost half of the unique spike-specific TCRs recognized epitopes lying outside the regions that are mutated in the B.1.351 and B.1.1.7 variants.

A note on this clone: Its antigen is currently not known. Base qualities are not at hand, and no much larger clone is one base apart.

The sample's time point label, decoded: baseline before first vaccination. Vaccinee samples came from UK trials COV001 and COV002, including a single-blind randomized controlled phase 2/3 trial of AZD1222 (ChAdOx1 nCoV-19) in healthy adults. For TCRbeta chain sequencing, PBMC samples were collected from trial participants at day 0 and at day 28 after the second dose. The CDR3 regions of human TCRbeta chains were analyzed by immunosequencing. Concerning the study's data processing: TCRs in the repertoires were compared against a reference library of SARS-CoV-2-specific TCRs that had been generated with the MIRA antigen-specificity platform. Breadth was defined as the fraction of unique TCRs that were SARS-CoV-2-associated, and depth was defined as the fraction of total T cells that were SARS-CoV-2-associated. Using the MIRA data, each spike-specific TCR was mapped to the spike region that the TCR reacts to and placed in a CD4 or CD8 class. Log10-transformed breadth and depth values were compared by one-way ANOVA with Sidak's multiple comparisons tests. TCRdb stores this immuneACCESS table with in-frame sequences only. Part of the clones is absent; in the studies checked, under half of the shortfall reflects unresolved V genes, and no reason is known for the rest. The DNA was the basis for D and trimming; V, J and clone size are from that table. Counted in this sample were approximately 150,000 clones; more than 90% of them appeared once. About 1.6% of the sample is held by the ten biggest clonotypes.

The germline V gene encodes CDR1 SGDLS and CDR2 YYNGEE. V sheds 0 bases and J sheds 3 bases, leaving 16 bases between their ends. From the cysteine through the phenylalanine, the CDR3 covers 16 amino acids. The DNA shown is the 48-base CDR3, in frame from base 1. The sequence was obtained from an adult in good health. Recombination connected TRBV9 to TRBJ2-7, with the identity of the D gene unclear. The specimen comprised peripheral blood, sampled on day 0 of AZD1222 vaccination. The bases read TGTGCCAGCAGCGTAGGCAGACGCCAGAACCTCTACGAGCAGTACTTC. It encodes CASSVGRRQNLYEQYF.